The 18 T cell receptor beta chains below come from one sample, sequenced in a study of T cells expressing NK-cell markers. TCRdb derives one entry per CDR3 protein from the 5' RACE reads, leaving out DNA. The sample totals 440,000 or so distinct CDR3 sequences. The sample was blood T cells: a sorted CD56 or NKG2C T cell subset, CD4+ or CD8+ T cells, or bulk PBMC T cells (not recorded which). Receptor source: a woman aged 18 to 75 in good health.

The CDR3 spells CSAKYPGHSSYNEQFF. This chain joins TRBV20-1 and TRBJ2-1; TCRdb's assignment of TRBD1 cannot be checked, as there is no DNA. This CDR3 spans 16 amino acids. Germline V gene lookup returns CDR1 DFQATT and CDR2 SNEGSKA (reference sequence).

The CDR3 reads CASSSRRQGGETQYF. The V call is TRBV12-3 or TRBV12-4, the J call TRBJ2-5; the TCRdb D gene call, TRBD1, has no DNA to confirm it. CDR3 length: 15 residues.

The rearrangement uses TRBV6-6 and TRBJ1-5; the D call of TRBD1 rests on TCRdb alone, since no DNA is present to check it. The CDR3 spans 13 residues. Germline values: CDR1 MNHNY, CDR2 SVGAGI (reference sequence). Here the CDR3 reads CASSRIRDQPQHF.

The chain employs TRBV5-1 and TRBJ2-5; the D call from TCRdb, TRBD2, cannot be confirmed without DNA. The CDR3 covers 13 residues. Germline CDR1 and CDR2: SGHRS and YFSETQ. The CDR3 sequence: CASSFGLSVAQYF.

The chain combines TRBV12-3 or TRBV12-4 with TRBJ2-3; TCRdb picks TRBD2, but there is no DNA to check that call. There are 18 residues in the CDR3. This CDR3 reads CASSWARGGQKGPDTQYF.

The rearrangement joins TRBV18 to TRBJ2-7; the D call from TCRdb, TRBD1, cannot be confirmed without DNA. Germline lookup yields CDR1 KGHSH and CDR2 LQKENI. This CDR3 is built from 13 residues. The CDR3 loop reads CASSPWTVNEQYF.

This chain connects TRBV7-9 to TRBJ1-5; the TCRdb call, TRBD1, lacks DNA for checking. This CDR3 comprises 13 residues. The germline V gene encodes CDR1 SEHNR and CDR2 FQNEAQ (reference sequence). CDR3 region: CATGTYSNQPQHF. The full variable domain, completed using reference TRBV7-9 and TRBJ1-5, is DTGVSQNPRHKITKRGQNVTFRCDPISEHNRLYWYRQTLGQGPEFLTYFQNEAQLEKSRLLSDRFSAERPKGSFSTLEIQRTEQGDSAMYLCATGTYSNQPQHFGDGTRLSIL.

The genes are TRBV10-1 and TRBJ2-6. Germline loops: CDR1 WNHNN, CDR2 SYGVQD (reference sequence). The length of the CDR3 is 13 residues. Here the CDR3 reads CASSEGGTNVLTF.

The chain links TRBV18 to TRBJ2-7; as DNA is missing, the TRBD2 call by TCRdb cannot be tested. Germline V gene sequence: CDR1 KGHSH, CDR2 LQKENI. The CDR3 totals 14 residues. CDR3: CASSSGRLSYEQYF.

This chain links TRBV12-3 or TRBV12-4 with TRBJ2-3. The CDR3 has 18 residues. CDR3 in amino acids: CASHLSAWGQSSTDTQYF.

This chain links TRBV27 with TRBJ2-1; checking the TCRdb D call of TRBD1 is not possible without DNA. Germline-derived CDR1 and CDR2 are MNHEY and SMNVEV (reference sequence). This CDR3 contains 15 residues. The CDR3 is CASTPSGAGFNEQFF.

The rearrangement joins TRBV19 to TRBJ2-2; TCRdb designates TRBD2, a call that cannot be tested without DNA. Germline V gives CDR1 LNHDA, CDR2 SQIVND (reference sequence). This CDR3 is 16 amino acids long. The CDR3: CASMESSGGYTGELFF.

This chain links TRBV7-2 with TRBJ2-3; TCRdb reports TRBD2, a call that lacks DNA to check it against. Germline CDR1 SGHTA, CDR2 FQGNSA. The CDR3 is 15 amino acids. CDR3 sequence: CASSLDSGGTDTQYF.

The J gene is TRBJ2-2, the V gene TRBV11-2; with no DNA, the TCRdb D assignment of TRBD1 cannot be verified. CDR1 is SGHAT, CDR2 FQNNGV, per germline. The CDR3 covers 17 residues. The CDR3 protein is CASSLELAGGNTGELFF.

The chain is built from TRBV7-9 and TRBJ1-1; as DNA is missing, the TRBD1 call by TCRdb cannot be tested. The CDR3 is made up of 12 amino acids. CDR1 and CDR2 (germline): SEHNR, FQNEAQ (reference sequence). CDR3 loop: CASSPGWTEAFF.

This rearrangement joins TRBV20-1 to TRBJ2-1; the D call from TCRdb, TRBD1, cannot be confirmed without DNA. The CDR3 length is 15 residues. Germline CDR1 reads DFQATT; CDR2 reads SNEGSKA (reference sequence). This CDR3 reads CSARDERAPYNEQFF.

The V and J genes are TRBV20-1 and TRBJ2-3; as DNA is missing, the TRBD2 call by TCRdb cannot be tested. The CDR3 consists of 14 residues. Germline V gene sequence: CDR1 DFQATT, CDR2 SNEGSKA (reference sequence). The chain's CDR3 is CSAKEGELEDTQYF.

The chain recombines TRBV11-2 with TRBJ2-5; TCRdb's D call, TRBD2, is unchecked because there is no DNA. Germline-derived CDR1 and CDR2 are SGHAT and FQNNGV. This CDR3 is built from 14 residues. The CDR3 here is CASSLGAIGETQYF.